The 21 T cell receptor beta chains listed next were all sequenced from one sample in a study of OX40 agonist ivuxolimab in advanced cancers. Sequencing used immunoSEQ multiplex PCR; TCRdb keeps in-frame clones, though not all of them. This table holds 65,000 to 95,000 clones, 91% found once. Sequencing was performed on CD4+ or CD8+ T cells sorted from blood, taken in a trial of the OX40 agonist ivuxolimab. These receptor sequences come from an adult with an advanced solid tumor such as melanoma, head and neck, liver or kidney cancer.

This clone was observed once. The chain joins TRBV30 to TRBJ1-2, with D tentatively TRBD1 (5 bases). V lost 0 bases and J 11 bases, leaving 25 bases between the germline ends. This CDR3 is built from 16 residues. Per the germline V gene, CDR1 is GTSNPN and CDR2 is SVGIG (reference sequence). The CDR3 sequence is CAWSVRGGTRQVLYTF. CDR3 nucleotide sequence: TGTGCCTGGAGTGTACGTGGAGGGACCCGTCAAGTCTTGTACACCTTC.

The chain is built from TRBV19 and TRBJ2-5; D uncertain. The germline gives CDR1 LNHDA, CDR2 SQIVND (reference sequence). Trimming took off 8 bases at V and 8 bases at J, with 18 bases between the two ends. This CDR3 contains 13 residues. The CDR3 loop reads CASRSGYLATQYF. The CDR3 DNA reads as TGTGCCAGTCGTTCCGGCTACCTCGCAACCCAGTACTTC.

The genes are TRBV4-3 and TRBJ2-2; 8 bases agree with TRBD2. The CDR3 length is 17 residues. CDR1 is LGHNA, CDR2 YSLEER, per germline. The V segment lost 1 base and the J segment 7 bases; nucleotides outside the gene matches: 11. CDR3 sequence reads: CASSQAPVGRADGELFF. CDR3 sequence (DNA): TGCGCCAGCAGCCAAGCCCCGGTCGGGAGGGCCGACGGGGAGCTGTTTTTT.

The J gene is TRBJ2-7, the V gene TRBV7-9; a possible D gene is TRBD1 (6 bases). The V end was cut by 2 bases, the J end by 1 base, with 12 bases between. The germline V gene has CDR1 SEHNR and CDR2 FQNEAQ (reference sequence). The CDR3 consists of 15 residues. The CDR3 DNA reads as TGTGCCAGCAGCTTATCCGGGACACCTTCCTACGAGCAGTACTTC. Translating it yields CASSLSGTPSYEQYF.

The chain combines TRBV9 with TRBJ2-3, with a tentative D call TRBD2 (6 bases). Trimming left V 0 bases short and J 0 bases short, with 14 bases between. CDR3 length: 17 residues. The germline V gene encodes CDR1 SGDLS and CDR2 YYNGEE. CDR3 DNA sequence: TGTGCCAGCAGCGTAGGGATCAGCGGGCTTAGCACAGATACGCAGTATTTT. It codes for CASSVGISGLSTDTQYF.

The J gene is TRBJ1-5, the V gene TRBV5-1; D gene uncertain. Germline CDR1 SGHRS, CDR2 YFSETQ. Trimming cost V 0 bases and J 6 bases, with 7 bases left between them. The CDR3 contains 13 residues. The CDR3 region is CASSLVGLQPQHF. The CDR3 DNA is TGCGCCAGCAGCTTGGTAGGGCTTCAGCCCCAGCATTTT.

The chain couples TRBV11-2 to TRBJ2-1; 13 nucleotides align to TRBD2. The CDR3 runs to 15 residues. V lost 5 bases to trimming and J lost 10 bases; unmatched junction nucleotides: 8. From germline, CDR1 is SGHAT and CDR2 FQNNGV. CDR3 bases: TGTGCCAGCAGCCCTTTCGGGACTAGCGGGATGGAGCAGTTCTTC. Amino acid sequence: CASSPFGTSGMEQFF.

This sequence joins TRBV19 and TRBJ2-7; 9 bases are shared with TRBD2. J was trimmed by 4 bases and V by 3 bases; bases with no gene match: 7. In germline, CDR1 is LNHDA, CDR2 SQIVND (reference sequence). The CDR3 has 15 amino acids. The CDR3 DNA reads as TGTGCCAGTAGTATGCGCGGGAGGGGCGGATACGAGCAGTACTTC. It yields the protein CASSMRGRGGYEQYF.

The J gene is TRBJ1-6, the V gene TRBV25-1; the D gene is possibly TRBD1 (5 bases). The CDR3 loop spans 13 amino acids. Germline V gives CDR1 MGHDK, CDR2 SYGVNS. V was trimmed by 7 bases and J by 7 bases, leaving 11 bases between them. CDR3 sequence: CASTRGYNSPLHF. DNA of the CDR3: TGTGCCAGCACAAGGGGCTACAATTCACCCCTCCACTTT.

This clone appeared a single time. This rearrangement joins TRBV7-2 to TRBJ2-2, with D unresolved. The V and J ends lost 2 bases and 6 bases respectively, with 13 bases between them. Looked up from germline, CDR1 is SGHTA and CDR2 is FQGNSA. This CDR3 has 15 residues. CDR3 in amino acids: CASSLYTIGPGELFF. In nucleotides, the CDR3 is TGTGCCAGCAGCTTATATACCATCGGACCCGGGGAGCTGTTTTTT. Variable domain in full (rest from reference TRBV7-2 and TRBJ2-2): GAGVSQSPSNKVTEKGKDVELRCDPISGHTALYWYRQSLGQGLEFLIYFQGNSAPDKSGLPSDRFSAERTGGSVSTLTIQRTQQEDSAVYLCASSLYTIGPGELFFGEGSRLTVL.

The rearrangement joins TRBV5-1 to TRBJ2-2, with D possibly matching TRBD2 (5 bases). Trimming took off 4 bases at V and 3 bases at J, with 13 bases between the two ends. CDR1 is SGHRS and CDR2 is YFSETQ in the germline V gene. This CDR3 contains 15 residues. The CDR3 reads CASSQFGADTGELFF. CDR3 sequence (DNA): TGCGCCAGCAGCCAATTCGGAGCGGACACCGGGGAGCTGTTTTTT.

The chain is built from TRBV7-2 and TRBJ2-1; no definite D call. V shed 1 base and J shed 6 bases, with 7 bases lying between them. The CDR3 has 13 residues. Germline CDR1 and CDR2: SGHTA and FQGNSA. CDR3 in amino acids: CASSLGPSNEQFF. In nucleotides, the CDR3 is TGTGCCAGCAGCTTAGGGCCGAGCAATGAGCAGTTCTTC.

The rearrangement joins TRBV9 to TRBJ2-3; D is possibly TRBD2 (6 bases). Germline V gene lookup returns CDR1 SGDLS and CDR2 YYNGEE. The CDR3 sequence is 11 residues long. The V and J ends lost 6 bases and 6 bases respectively, with 8 bases between them. This CDR3 is CASTRGDTQYF. CDR3 nucleotide sequence: TGTGCCAGCACCCGGGGGGATACGCAGTATTTT.

V and J are TRBV28 and TRBJ2-2; D not certain. The CDR3 length is 12 residues. The V gene lost 6 bases and the J gene lost 6 bases, with 8 bases spanning the gap. Germline CDR1 reads MDHEN; CDR2 reads SYDVKM. The CDR3 DNA is TGTGCCAGCAGGGGAAGTGCCGGGGAGCTGTTTTTT. This translates into CASRGSAGELFF.

This clone occurred once. The chain joins TRBV18 to TRBJ2-5, with 10 bases matching TRBD2. Germline loops: CDR1 KGHSH, CDR2 LQKENI. The trim removed 3 bases at V and 4 bases at J, leaving 14 bases unmatched. The CDR3 loop spans 18 amino acids. The CDR3 is CASSPKAGGPSGGETQYF. CDR3 sequence (DNA): TGTGCCAGCTCACCTAAAGCGGGAGGGCCGAGCGGGGGAGAGACCCAGTACTTC.

The J gene is TRBJ1-4, the V gene TRBV7-9; D remains unclear. From germline, CDR1 is SEHNR and CDR2 FQNEAQ (reference sequence). The CDR3 has 14 amino acids. V was pared by 2 bases and J by 8 bases, with 12 bases between. Here the CDR3 reads CASSLYQQGEKLFF. Written as DNA, the CDR3 is TGTGCCAGCAGCTTATACCAACAAGGGGAAAAACTGTTTTTT.

This chain links TRBV5-8 with TRBJ1-3, with a possible D match to TRBD1 (6 bases). In germline, CDR1 is SGHTS, CDR2 YDEGEE. The ends were cut back, 5 bases at V and 0 bases at J, with 18 bases in the middle. The CDR3 runs 17 residues. DNA of the CDR3: TGTGCCAGCAGGAATTACGGAGGGGGAAGCTCTGGAAACACCATATATTTT. Translated, it gives CASRNYGGGSSGNTIYF.

This clone was counted once. The chain employs TRBV7-9 and TRBJ2-5, with unresolved D. Germline V lookup: CDR1 SEHNR, CDR2 FQNEAQ (reference sequence). V lost 3 bases to trimming and J lost 2 bases, with 4 bases between them. This CDR3 is built from 12 residues. Here the CDR3 reads CASSLGQETQYF. As DNA, the CDR3 is TGTGCCAGCAGCTTGGGGCAAGAGACCCAGTACTTC.

V and J are TRBV5-1 and TRBJ2-2, with 7 bases fitting TRBD2. The V and J ends lost 4 bases and 3 bases, in that order; junction bases with no gene match: 12. Germline values: CDR1 SGHRS, CDR2 YFSETQ. There are 17 residues in the CDR3. The CDR3 loop reads CASSPFGSAGDTGELFF. The CDR3 coding sequence is TGCGCCAGCAGCCCTTTCGGCTCCGCGGGAGACACCGGGGAGCTGTTTTTT. Supplemented by reference TRBV5-1 and TRBJ2-2, the full variable domain reads KAGVTQTPRYLIKTRGQQVTLSCSPISGHRSVSWYQQTPGQGLQFLFEYFSETQRNKGNFPGRFSGRQFSNSRSEMNVSTLELGDSALYLCASSPFGSAGDTGELFFGEGSRLTVL.

The V call is TRBV28, the J call TRBJ1-2, with D uncertain. CDR3 length equals 12 residues. Germline loops: CDR1 MDHEN, CDR2 SYDVKM. Trimming left V 7 bases short and J 13 bases short, with 19 bases between. This CDR3 is CASNRAMGWGTF. CDR3 bases: TGTGCCAGCAATCGTGCTATGGGGTGGGGCACCTTC.

The chain employs TRBV11-2 and TRBJ2-7, with TRBD1 matching 9 bases. The CDR3 runs to 13 residues. The germline CDR1 and CDR2 sequences are SGHAT and FQNNGV. The V segment lost 6 bases and the J segment 3 bases; nucleotides outside the gene matches: 3. CDR3: CASRRTGVYEQYF. CDR3 sequence (DNA): TGTGCCAGCAGGCGGACAGGGGTCTACGAGCAGTACTTC.